Listed below are T cell receptor beta chains from one sample, sequenced in a study of control samples from healthy donors and cancer patients. Clones were read by immunoSEQ multiplex PCR, and TCRdb kept only the in-frame ones, dropping some. The profile shows about 120,000 clones, 80% to 90% of them singletons. Material: blood. These receptors originate from a man between 35 and 55 years old in good health. Both conserved end residues are part of each CDR3. A D gene is named only where the DNA matches it firmly. Expanded clones are given a class, and other clones once, few, many or no size at all.

size	D	V	J	CDR3	DNA
.	.	TRBV25-1	TRBJ2-7	CASSGWQNYEQYF	TGTGCCAGCAGTGGTTGGCAGAACTACGAGCAGTACTTC
few	.	TRBV6-5	TRBJ1-5	CASSPGLISNQPQHF	TGTGCCAGCAGTCCCGGACTGATTAGCAATCAGCCCCAGCATTTT
.	.	TRBV5-4	TRBJ2-1	CASRVRNEQFF	TGTGCCAGCAGGGTGAGAAATGAGCAGTTCTTC
once	.	TRBV11-2	TRBJ2-7	CASSLTETGWGTSYEQYF	TGTGCCAGCAGCTTAACTGAGACAGGGTGGGGGACTTCCTACGAGCAGTACTTC
.	.	TRBV12-3/TRBV12-4	TRBJ1-1	CASSGIFSEAFF	TGTGCCAGCAGTGGAATATTCTCTGAAGCTTTCTTT
.	.	TRBV27	TRBJ1-6	CASSIQGGHSPLHF	TGTGCCAGCAGTATTCAAGGGGGGCATTCACCCCTCCACTTT
.	TRBD2	TRBV4-3	TRBJ2-5	CASSQEPSGAYQETQYF	TGCGCCAGCAGCCAGGAACCTAGCGGGGCGTACCAAGAGACCCAGTACTTC
.	.	TRBV3-1/TRBV3-2	TRBJ1-6	CASSQANISPLHF	TGTGCCAGCAGCCAAGCCAACATTTCACCCCTCCACTTT
.	.	TRBV2	TRBJ2-5	CASSGRKETQYF	TGTGCCAGCAGTGGTAGAAAAGAGACCCAGTACTTC
.	TRBD1	TRBV7-2	TRBJ1-4	CASSLSQGGSEKLFF	TGTGCCAGCAGCTTATCCCAGGGGGGAAGTGAAAAACTGTTTTTT
.	.	TRBV4-1	TRBJ2-1	CASSQEEWDEQFF	TGCGCCAGCAGCCAAGAAGAGTGGGATGAGCAGTTCTTC
.	.	TRBV13	TRBJ1-2	CASSLFSRVDGYTF	TGTGCCAGCAGCTTATTCTCCCGAGTTGATGGCTACACCTTC
.	TRBD1	TRBV6-2/TRBV6-3	TRBJ1-5	CASSRDRVAQPQHF	TGTGCCAGCAGTCGGGACAGGGTTGCTCAGCCCCAGCATTTT
.	.	TRBV30	TRBJ2-6	CAWSVTVKAGANVLTF	TGTGCCTGGAGTGTGACAGTCAAGGCTGGGGCCAACGTCCTGACTTTC
.	.	TRBV12-3/TRBV12-4	TRBJ2-3	CASSLVDTQYF	TGTGCCAGCAGTTTAGTGGATACGCAGTATTTT
.	TRBD1	TRBV7-9	TRBJ1-4	CASSSGQDGPNEKLFF	TGTGCCAGCAGCTCTGGACAGGATGGCCCAAATGAAAAACTGTTTTTT
.	TRBD2	TRBV7-2	TRBJ2-1	CASSLDGTSLHNEQFF	TGTGCCAGCAGCTTAGATGGGACTAGCTTACACAATGAGCAGTTCTTC
.	.	TRBV7-8	TRBJ2-4	CASSLGEMLAKNIQYF	TGTGCCAGCAGCTTAGGGGAAATGCTAGCCAAAAACATTCAGTACTTC
.	.	TRBV9	TRBJ2-2	CASSVAELGELFF	TGTGCCAGCAGCGTAGCTGAATTGGGGGAGCTGTTTTTT
.	.	TRBV6-5	TRBJ1-5	CASSLRLGQTPQHF	TGTGCCAGCAGCCTCAGACTGGGCCAGACGCCCCAGCATTTT
once	TRBD2	TRBV14	TRBJ2-5	CASSVGLAGAKGETQYF	TGTGCCAGCAGCGTGGGACTAGCGGGGGCCAAAGGGGAGACTCAGTACTTC
.	.	TRBV4-3	TRBJ2-6	CASSQDTGSGANVLTF	TGCGCCAGCAGCCAAGATACCGGCTCTGGGGCCAACGTCCTGACTTTC
.	.	TRBV7-2	TRBJ2-2	CASSRQVTGELFF	TGTGCCAGCAGCCGACAGGTCACCGGGGAGCTGTTTTTT
.	.	TRBV5-1	TRBJ2-3	CASGGAGADTQYF	TGCGCCAGCGGGGGGGCGGGTGCAGATACGCAGTATTTT
.	.	TRBV30	TRBJ2-3	CAWSEVTDTQYF	TGTGCCTGGAGTGAGGTCACAGATACGCAGTATTTT
.	.	TRBV29-1	TRBJ1-5	CSVEGGGAGNQPQHF	TGCAGCGTTGAAGGTGGGGGTGCGGGCAATCAGCCCCAGCATTTT
once	.	TRBV28	TRBJ1-1	CASTGAGGMNTEAFF	TGTGCCAGCACTGGGGCAGGAGGAATGAACACTGAAGCTTTCTTT
.	TRBD1	TRBV15	TRBJ2-3	CATSRDWRQGAGTDGQYF	TGTGCCACCAGCAGAGATTGGCGACAGGGGGCCGGTACAGACGGACAGTATTTT
once	.	TRBV12-5	TRBJ1-5	CASGLFTVNQPQHF	TGTGCTAGTGGTTTGTTTACAGTGAATCAGCCCCAGCATTTT
.	.	TRBV12-3/TRBV12-4	TRBJ2-1	CASGEQFF	TGTGCCAGCGGAGAGCAGTTCTTC
.	TRBD1	TRBV11-3	TRBJ1-2	CASSPTGTAYGYTF	TGTGCCAGCAGCCCGACTGGGACAGCCTATGGCTACACCTTC
once	.	TRBV7-3	TRBJ2-1	CASSFPGSHEQFF	TGTGCCAGCAGCTTCCCGGGGTCCCATGAGCAGTTCTTC
.	.	TRBV25-1	TRBJ1-2	CASSRAGHYGYTF	TGTGCCAGCAGTCGAGCGGGCCATTATGGCTACACCTTC
.	TRBD2	TRBV5-1	TRBJ2-3	CASSAGGLAGADTQYF	TGCGCCAGCAGCGCAGGGGGACTAGCGGGGGCAGATACGCAGTATTTT
.	TRBD1	TRBV3-1/TRBV3-2	TRBJ1-2	CASSQGQGNGYTF	TGTGCCAGCAGCCAGGGACAGGGGAATGGCTACACCTTC
few	TRBD1	TRBV6-2/TRBV6-3	TRBJ1-2	CASSLGQTTAGYTF	TGTGCCAGCAGTTTGGGACAGACAACAGCGGGCTACACCTTC
few	.	TRBV4-1	TRBJ1-3	CASSRGLLENTIYF	TGCGCCAGCAGTCGCGGACTTCTGGAGAACACCATATATTTT
.	TRBD1	TRBV10-3	TRBJ2-1	CAINPGQGSYNEQFF	TGTGCCATCAACCCGGGACAGGGCAGTTACAATGAGCAGTTCTTC
once	TRBD1	TRBV27	TRBJ1-6	CASSVQGYSPLHF	TGTGCCAGCAGTGTACAGGGGTACTCACCCCTCCACTTT
.	TRBD2	TRBV29-1	TRBJ2-1	CSVEEGTRRFF	TGCAGCGTTGAAGAGGGGACTAGGCGGTTCTTC
.	.	TRBV7-2	TRBJ2-5	CASSLSALQETQYF	TGTGCCAGCAGCTTATCGGCGTTGCAAGAGACCCAGTACTTC
.	.	TRBV6-1	TRBJ1-5	CASSETLPSNQPQHF	TGTGCCAGCAGTGAAACCCTTCCTAGCAATCAGCCCCAGCATTTT
.	TRBD1	TRBV25-1	TRBJ1-4	CASSEGQANEKLFF	TGTGCCAGCAGTGAAGGACAGGCGAATGAAAAACTGTTTTTT
.	TRBD2	TRBV19	TRBJ2-5	CASSPEGLAQETQYF	TGTGCCAGTAGTCCCGAGGGACTAGCCCAAGAGACCCAGTACTTC
.	.	TRBV5-6	TRBJ1-3	CASSLLLGGATSSGNTIYF	TGTGCCAGCAGCTTGCTCCTTGGGGGGGCGACGAGCTCTGGAAACACCATATATTTT
few	.	TRBV4-1	TRBJ1-2	CASSQTFPAGDGGYTF	TGCGCCAGCAGCCAAACCTTCCCTGCAGGGGACGGTGGCTACACCTTC
few	.	TRBV12-5	TRBJ2-1	CASAGPSYNEQFF	TGTGCTAGTGCAGGACCGTCGTACAATGAGCAGTTCTTC
.	TRBD1	TRBV7-6	TRBJ1-6	CASSSRQGNSPLHF	TGTGCCAGCAGCTCCCGACAGGGAAATTCACCCCTCCACTTT
.	.	TRBV5-1	TRBJ1-2	CASSGWTGAGYGYTF	TGCGCCAGCAGCGGATGGACGGGGGCCGGCTATGGCTACACCTTC
once	.	TRBV27	TRBJ1-5	CASSLTAWAGQPQHF	TGTGCCAGCAGTTTGACTGCGTGGGCGGGTCAGCCCCAGCATTTT
.	.	TRBV27	TRBJ2-7	CASKNLQGSTLRQYF	TGTGCCAGCAAAAACTTACAGGGCTCTACTCTAAGGCAGTACTTC
.	.	TRBV5-4	TRBJ2-2	CASSLDVSTGELFF	TGTGCCAGCAGCTTGGACGTAAGCACCGGGGAGCTGTTTTTT
.	.	TRBV6-5	TRBJ2-3	CASSPRTDSTDTQYF	TGTGCCAGCAGTCCTCGGACAGATTCCACAGATACGCAGTATTTT
.	.	TRBV5-1	TRBJ2-2	CASSRLTGELFF	TGCGCCAGCAGCCGTCTCACCGGGGAGCTGTTTTTT
.	TRBD1	TRBV4-1	TRBJ1-3	CASSQDRGPGNTIYF	TGCGCCAGCAGCCAGGACAGGGGGCCTGGAAACACCATATATTTT
.	TRBD2	TRBV2	TRBJ2-2	CASRGGGADTGELFF	TGTGCCAGCAGAGGCGGGGGGGCAGACACCGGGGAGCTGTTTTTT
.	TRBD2	TRBV7-9	TRBJ2-5	CASSRLAEQETQYF	TGTGCCAGCAGCCGACTAGCGGAACAAGAGACCCAGTACTTC
.	.	TRBV7-2	TRBJ1-3	CASSFGGNPGNTIYF	TGTGCCAGCAGCTTCGGGGGTAATCCTGGAAACACCATATATTTT
few	.	TRBV12-3/TRBV12-4	TRBJ2-1	CASSFPGADEQFF	TGTGCCAGCAGTTTTCCGGGGGCGGATGAGCAGTTCTTC